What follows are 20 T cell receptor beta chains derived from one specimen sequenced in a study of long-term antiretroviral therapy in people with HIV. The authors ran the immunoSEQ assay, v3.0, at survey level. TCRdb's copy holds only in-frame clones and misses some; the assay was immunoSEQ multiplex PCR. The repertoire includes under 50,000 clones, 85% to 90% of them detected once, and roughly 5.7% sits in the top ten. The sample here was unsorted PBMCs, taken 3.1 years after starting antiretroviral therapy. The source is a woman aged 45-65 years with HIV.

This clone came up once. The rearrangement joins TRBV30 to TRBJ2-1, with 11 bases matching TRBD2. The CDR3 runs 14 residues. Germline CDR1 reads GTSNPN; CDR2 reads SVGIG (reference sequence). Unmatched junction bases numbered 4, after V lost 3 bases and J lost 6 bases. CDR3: CAWRTSGVINEQFF. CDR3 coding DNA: TGTGCCTGGAGGACTAGCGGGGTTATCAATGAGCAGTTCTTC.

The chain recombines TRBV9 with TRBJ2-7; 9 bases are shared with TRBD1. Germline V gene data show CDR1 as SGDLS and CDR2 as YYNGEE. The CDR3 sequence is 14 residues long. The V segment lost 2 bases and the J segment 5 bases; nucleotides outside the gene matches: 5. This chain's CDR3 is CASSVTGTGNEQYF. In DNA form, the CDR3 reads TGTGCCAGCAGCGTTACCGGGACAGGGAACGAGCAGTACTTC.

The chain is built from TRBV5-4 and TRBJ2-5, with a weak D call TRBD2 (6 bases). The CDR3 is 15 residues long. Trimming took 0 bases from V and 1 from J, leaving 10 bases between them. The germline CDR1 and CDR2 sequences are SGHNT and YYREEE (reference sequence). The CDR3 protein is CASSLDWGGQETQYF. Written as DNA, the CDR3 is TGTGCCAGCAGCTTGGATTGGGGAGGCCAAGAGACCCAGTACTTC.

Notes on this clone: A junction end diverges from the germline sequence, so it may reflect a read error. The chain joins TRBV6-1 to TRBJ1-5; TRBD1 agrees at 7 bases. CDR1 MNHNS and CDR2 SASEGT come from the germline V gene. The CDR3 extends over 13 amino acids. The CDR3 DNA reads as TGTGCCAGTAGTGGGACAGCGAATCAGCCCCAGCATTTT. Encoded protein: CASSGTANQPQHF.

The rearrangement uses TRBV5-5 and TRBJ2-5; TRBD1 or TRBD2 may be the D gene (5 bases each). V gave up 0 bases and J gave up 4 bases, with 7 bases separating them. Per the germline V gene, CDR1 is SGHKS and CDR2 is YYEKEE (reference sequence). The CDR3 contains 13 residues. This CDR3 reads CASSLGDGETQYF. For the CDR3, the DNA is TGTGCCAGCAGCTTGGGGGACGGAGAGACCCAGTACTTC. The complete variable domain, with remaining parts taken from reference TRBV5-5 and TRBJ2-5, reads DAGVTQSPTHLIKTRGQQVTLRCSPISGHKSVSWYQQVLGQGPQFIFQYYEKEERGRGNFPDRFSARQFPNYSSELNVNALLLGDSALYLCASSLGDGETQYFGPGTRLLVL.

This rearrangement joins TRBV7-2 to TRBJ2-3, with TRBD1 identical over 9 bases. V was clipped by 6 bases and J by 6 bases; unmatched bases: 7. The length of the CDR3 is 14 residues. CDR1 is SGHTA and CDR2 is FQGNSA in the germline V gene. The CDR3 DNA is TGTGCCAGCAGGCGGGACAGGGCGGCGGATACGCAGTATTTT. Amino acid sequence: CASRRDRAADTQYF.

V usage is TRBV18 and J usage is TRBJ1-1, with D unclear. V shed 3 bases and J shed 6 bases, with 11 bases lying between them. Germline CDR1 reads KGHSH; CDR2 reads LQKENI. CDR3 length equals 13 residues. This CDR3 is CASSPGSRAEAFF. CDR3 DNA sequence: TGTGCCAGCTCACCCGGGAGTAGGGCTGAAGCTTTCTTT.

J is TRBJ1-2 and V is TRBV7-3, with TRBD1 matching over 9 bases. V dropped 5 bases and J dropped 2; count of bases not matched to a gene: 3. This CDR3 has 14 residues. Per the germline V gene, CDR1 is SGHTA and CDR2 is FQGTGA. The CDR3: CASSQGQGNYGYTF. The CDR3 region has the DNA TGTGCCAGCAGCCAAGGACAGGGGAACTATGGCTACACCTTC.

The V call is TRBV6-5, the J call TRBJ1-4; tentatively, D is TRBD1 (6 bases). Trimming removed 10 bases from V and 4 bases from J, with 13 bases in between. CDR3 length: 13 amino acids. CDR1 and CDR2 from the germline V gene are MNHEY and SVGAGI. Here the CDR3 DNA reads TGTGCCACCAAGGGGGGGGTTAATGAAAAACTGTTTTTT. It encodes CATKGGVNEKLFF.

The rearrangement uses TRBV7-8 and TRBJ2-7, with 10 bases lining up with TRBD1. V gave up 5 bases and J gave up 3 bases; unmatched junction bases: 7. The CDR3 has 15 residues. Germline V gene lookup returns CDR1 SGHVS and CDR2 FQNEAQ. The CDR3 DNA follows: TGTGCCAGCAGCCTCGACAGGGGGCCTGGCTACGAGCAGTACTTC. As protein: CASSLDRGPGYEQYF.

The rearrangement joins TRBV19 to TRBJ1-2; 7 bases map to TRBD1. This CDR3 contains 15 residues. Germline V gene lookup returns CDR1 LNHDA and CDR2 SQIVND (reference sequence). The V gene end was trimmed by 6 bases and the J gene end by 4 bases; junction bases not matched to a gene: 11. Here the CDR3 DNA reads TGTGCCAGTAGGGAACAGGGGCAAGGGTCCTATGGCTACACCTTC. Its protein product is CASREQGQGSYGYTF.

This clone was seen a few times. Written as DNA, the CDR3 is TGTGCCAGCAGGGGTGGAGGCGGCTACACCTTC. It specifies CASRGGGGYTF. The rearrangement links TRBV6-4 to TRBJ1-2; no clear D gene. This CDR3 is built from 11 residues. Trimming took 6 bases from V and 8 from J, leaving 10 bases between them. CDR1 and CDR2 from the germline V gene are MRHNA and SNTAGT.

The CDR3 nucleotides read TGCGCCAGCAGCCCTAGTGGGGCGGGGGGGCGCGATACGCAGTATTTT. It yields the protein CASSPSGAGGRDTQYF. The V gene is TRBV5-1, the J gene TRBJ2-3; 9 bases are a match to TRBD2. CDR1 is SGHRS, CDR2 YFSETQ, per germline. The trim removed 4 bases at V and 6 bases at J, leaving 12 bases unmatched. The CDR3 is 16 amino acids.

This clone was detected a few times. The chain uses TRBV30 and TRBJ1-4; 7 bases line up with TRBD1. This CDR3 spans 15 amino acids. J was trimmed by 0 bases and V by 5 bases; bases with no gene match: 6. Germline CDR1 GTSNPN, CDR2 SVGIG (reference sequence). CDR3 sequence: CAWGRGRSTNEKLFF. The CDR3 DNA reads TGTGCCTGGGGCAGGGGGAGGTCAACTAATGAAAAACTGTTTTTT.

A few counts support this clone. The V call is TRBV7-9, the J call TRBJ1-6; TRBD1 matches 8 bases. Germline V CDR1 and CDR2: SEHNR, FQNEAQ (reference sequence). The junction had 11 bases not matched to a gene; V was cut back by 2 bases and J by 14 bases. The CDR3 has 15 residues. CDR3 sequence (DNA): TGTGCCAGCAGCTTATGGGGGACAGGAAACTCGGCCCTCCACTTT. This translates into CASSLWGTGNSALHF.

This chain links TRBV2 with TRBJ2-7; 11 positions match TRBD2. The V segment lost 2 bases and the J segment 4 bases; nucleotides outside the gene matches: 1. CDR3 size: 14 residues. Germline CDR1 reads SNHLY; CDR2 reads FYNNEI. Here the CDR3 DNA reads TGTGCCAGCAGTGAACTAGCGGGGGGTTACGAGCAGTACTTC. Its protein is CASSELAGGYEQYF. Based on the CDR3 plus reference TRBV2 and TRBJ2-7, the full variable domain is EPEVTQTPSHQVTQMGQEVILRCVPISNHLYFYWYRQILGQKVEFLVSFYNNEISEKSEIFDDQFSVERPDGSNFTLKIRSTKLEDSAMYFCASSELAGGYEQYFGPGTRLTVT.

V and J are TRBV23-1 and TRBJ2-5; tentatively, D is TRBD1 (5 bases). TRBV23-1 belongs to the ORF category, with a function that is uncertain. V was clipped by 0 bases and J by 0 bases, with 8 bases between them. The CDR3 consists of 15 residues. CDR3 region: CASSQSARDQETQYF. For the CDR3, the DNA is TGCGCCAGCAGTCAATCGGCCAGGGACCAAGAGACCCAGTACTTC.

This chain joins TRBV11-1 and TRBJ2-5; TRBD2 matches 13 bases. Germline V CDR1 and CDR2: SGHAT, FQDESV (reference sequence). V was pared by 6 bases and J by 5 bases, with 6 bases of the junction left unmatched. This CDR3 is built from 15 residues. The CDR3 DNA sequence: TGTGCCAGCAGTGATGGACTAGCGGGGGAGGAGACCCAGTACTTC. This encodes CASSDGLAGEETQYF.

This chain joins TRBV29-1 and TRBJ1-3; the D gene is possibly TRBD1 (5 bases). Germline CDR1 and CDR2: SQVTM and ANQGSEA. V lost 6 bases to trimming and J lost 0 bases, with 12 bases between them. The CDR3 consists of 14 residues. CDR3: CSVADTNSGNTIYF. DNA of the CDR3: TGCAGCGTCGCGGACACGAACTCTGGAAACACCATATATTTT.

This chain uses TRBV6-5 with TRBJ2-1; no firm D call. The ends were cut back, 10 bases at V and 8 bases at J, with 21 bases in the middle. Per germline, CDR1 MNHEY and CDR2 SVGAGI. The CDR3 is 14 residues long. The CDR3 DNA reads TGTGCCATCACAACGAACCTAGAGTTCCATGAGCAGTTCTTC. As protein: CAITTNLEFHEQFF.